These 31 T cell receptor beta chains share one sample of origin, sequenced in a study of post-analysis software for immune sequencing data. No antigen is known for these receptors. Regarding the study as a whole: Higher frequency in patients than in controls was seen for roughly five TRBV segments, with TRBV5-6, TRBV5-1 and TRBV20-1 among them.

Included in the TCR beta cDNA libraries were unique molecular identifiers. TCRdb called the PCR reads again in MiXCR, with one record for every CDR3 protein. The profile shows roughly 400,000 distinct CDR3 sequences, 39% of them singletons. The sequenced sample consisted of blood. These receptors were obtained from a girl aged 2 to 9 with multiple sclerosis.

The chain joins TRBV24-1 to TRBJ2-1, with 8 bases aligning to TRBD2. Germline-derived CDR1 and CDR2 are KGHDR and SFDVKD. The V segment lost 5 bases and the J segment 6 bases; nucleotides outside the gene matches: 8. The CDR3 spans 15 residues. Written as DNA, the CDR3 is TGTGCCACCAGTGTTCCTGGACTAGCAGGCAATGAGCAGTTCTTC. This translates into CATSVPGLAGNEQFF.

This clonotype has a single count. The chain carries TRBV2 and TRBJ1-2; TRBD1 is a possible D gene (6 bases). The germline V gene encodes CDR1 SNHLY and CDR2 FYNNEI. V gave up 8 bases and J gave up 1 base, with 14 bases separating them. The CDR3 has 14 amino acids. CDR3 bases: TGTGCCAGCGGAGGAGCAGGGGTTAACTATGGCTACACCTTC. Translation: CASGGAGVNYGYTF.

This clonotype appeared a few times. The chain recombines TRBV29-1 with TRBJ1-2; 7 bases agree with TRBD1. The CDR3 extends over 14 amino acids. The J segment lost 5 bases and the V segment lost 0 bases, leaving 6 bases of the junction unmatched. CDR1 SQVTM and CDR2 ANQGSEA come from the germline V gene. The CDR3 sequence: CSVEDVNRGYGYTF. CDR3 in DNA: TGCAGCGTTGAAGATGTTAACAGGGGTTATGGCTACACCTTC.

The chain carries TRBV6-6 and TRBJ1-4, with 9 bases aligning to TRBD1. Trimming cost V 5 bases and J 4 bases; bases outside gene matches: 2. This CDR3 comprises 14 residues. Germline V CDR1 and CDR2: MNHNY, SVGAGI (reference sequence). The CDR3 protein is CASSTTGGNEKLFF. CDR3 nucleotide sequence: TGTGCCAGCAGTACGACAGGGGGTAATGAAAAACTGTTTTTT.

In its sample, this clonotype was seen many times. This chain joins TRBV28 and TRBJ1-5; unclear D gene. Looked up from germline, CDR1 is MDHEN and CDR2 is SYDVKM. The CDR3 is 17 residues long. Trimming pared 0 bases from V and 2 bases from J, leaving 14 bases between. The CDR3 coding sequence is TGTGCCAGCAGTTTATGGCTGGAGGGAATTGGCAATCAGCCCCAGCATTTT. Amino acid sequence: CASSLWLEGIGNQPQHF.

The rearrangement uses TRBV5-1 and TRBJ2-7; 8 bases line up with TRBD1. V trimming: 0 bases; J trimming: 1 base; junction bases outside the gene matches: 9. The CDR3 covers 17 residues. Germline V gene data show CDR1 as SGHRS and CDR2 as YFSETQ. CDR3 sequence (DNA): TGCGCCAGCAGCTTGGAGGGTCAGGGGGCGAGGTCCTACGAGCAGTACTTC. It translates to CASSLEGQGARSYEQYF.

This clonotype was observed a handful of times. This rearrangement joins TRBV3-1 to TRBJ2-7; D unresolved. Between the trimmed V and J ends, which lost 2 bases and 6 bases, there was a span of 14 bases. This CDR3 comprises 14 residues. Germline lookup yields CDR1 LGHDT and CDR2 YNNKEL (reference sequence). The CDR3 nucleotides read TGTGCCAGCAGCCAACTGGGTCGGTTGGGCGAGCAGTACTTC. It codes for CASSQLGRLGEQYF.

This rearrangement joins TRBV7-9 to TRBJ2-5; D possibly corresponds to TRBD1 (6 bases). Trimming shortened V by 7 bases and J by 4 bases, and 16 bases separated the two germline ends. From germline, CDR1 is SEHNR and CDR2 FQNEAQ (reference sequence). CDR3 size: 14 residues. CDR3 loop: CASTKRAGAETQYF. CDR3 nucleotide sequence: TGTGCCAGCACCAAACGGGCAGGGGCAGAGACCCAGTACTTC.

The chain is built from TRBV9 and TRBJ1-5; D is perhaps TRBD1 (5 bases). The CDR3 extends over 15 amino acids. The germline V and J ends were trimmed by 3 bases and 1 base, with 11 bases remaining between them. Germline V gene data show CDR1 as SGDLS and CDR2 as YYNGEE. The CDR3 here is CASSAGADSNQPQHF. The CDR3 DNA reads as TGTGCCAGCAGCGCCGGGGCAGACAGCAATCAGCCCCAGCATTTT. Full variable domain (rest looked up from reference TRBV9 and TRBJ1-5): DSGVTQTPKHLITATGQRVTLRCSPRSGDLSVYWYQQSLDQGLQFLIQYYNGEERAKGNILERFSAQQFPDLHSELNLSSLELGDSALYFCASSAGADSNQPQHFGDGTRLSIL.

The chain recombines TRBV29-1 with TRBJ2-1; 7 positions agree with TRBD2. The CDR3 is 14 residues long. CDR1 SQVTM and CDR2 ANQGSEA come from the germline V gene. V lost 6 bases, J lost 8 bases, and 13 bases stayed unmatched. CDR3 DNA sequence: TGCAGCGTCTTTAGTGGGGGAGGGCTCGATGAGCAGTTCTTC. It codes for CSVFSGGGLDEQFF.

This chain joins TRBV29-1 and TRBJ2-7; D gene uncertain. V lost 7 bases and J 2 bases, leaving 12 bases between the germline ends. The germline V gene encodes CDR1 SQVTM and CDR2 ANQGSEA. The CDR3 sequence is 12 residues long. As DNA, the CDR3 is TGCAGCGCAACAACCAACGCCTACGAGCAGTACTTC. Protein product: CSATTNAYEQYF.

This clonotype showed up just a few times. The chain recombines TRBV21-1 with TRBJ2-7; the table calls TRBD2, which could not be checked here. TRBV21-1 is reported as a pseudogene. The CDR3 contains 16 residues. CDR3 sequence (DNA): TGTGCCAGCAGCAGAGACCTGATTAGCGGAGACTACGAGCAGTACTTC. It encodes CASSRDLISGDYEQYF.

The CDR3 loop reads CSVDAGLAGTEETQYF. CDR3 sequence (DNA): TGCAGCGTTGACGCCGGACTAGCGGGGACCGAAGAGACCCAGTACTTC. The chain employs TRBV29-1 and TRBJ2-5; 12 nucleotides agree with TRBD2. This CDR3 region has 16 residues. CDR1 SQVTM and CDR2 ANQGSEA come from the germline V gene. V shed 3 bases, J shed 3 bases, and the junction held 8 bases outside the gene matches.

The chain carries TRBV6-5 and TRBJ2-1, with TRBD1 matching 7 bases. Germline CDR1 is MNHEY and CDR2 is SVGAGI. The CDR3 length is 13 residues. The V and J ends lost 10 bases and 4 bases, in that order; junction bases with no gene match: 7. The CDR3 DNA sequence: TGTGCCAACACGGACAGGACTTACAATGAGCAGTTCTTC. This translates into CANTDRTYNEQFF.

This chain uses TRBV28 with TRBJ2-7, with D perhaps matching TRBD1 or TRBD2 (7 bases each). V lost 6 bases to trimming and J lost 5 bases, with 17 bases between them. In germline, CDR1 is MDHEN, CDR2 SYDVKM. The CDR3 covers 14 residues. DNA of the CDR3: TGTGCCAGCAGCCCTTTGACAGGGAGGGACGAGCAGTACTTC. Its translation: CASSPLTGRDEQYF. The full variable domain, completed using reference TRBV28 and TRBJ2-7, is DVKVTQSSRYLVKRTGEKVFLECVQDMDHENMFWYRQDPGLGLRLIYFSYDVKMKEKGDIPEGYSVSREKKERFSLILESASTNQTSMYLCASSPLTGRDEQYFGPGTRLTVT.

This clonotype showed up just a few times. The V call is TRBV7-3, the J call TRBJ2-1; TRBD2 matches at 10 bases. The V gene's germline CDR1 is SGHTA and CDR2 FQGTGA. Trimming at V came to 4 bases and at J to 8 bases, leaving 5 bases not matched to a gene. This CDR3 is built from 14 residues. As DNA, the CDR3 is TGTGCCAGCAGCTCAGCGGGGGGGCCCGATGAGCAGTTCTTC. This gives the protein CASSSAGGPDEQFF.

The rearrangement links TRBV7-9 to TRBJ1-2; 7 bases map to TRBD1. After removal of 1 base from V and 0 bases from J, the junction contained 2 bases not matched to a gene. The CDR3 is 15 residues long. Per the germline V gene, CDR1 is SEHNR and CDR2 is FQNEAQ (reference sequence). The CDR3 spells CASSLEGGPNYGYTF. The DNA of the CDR3 is TGTGCCAGCAGCTTAGAAGGGGGCCCTAACTATGGCTACACCTTC.

The chain is built from TRBV5-6 and TRBJ1-2; weak D call: TRBD1 (5 bases). The CDR3 consists of 15 residues. In germline, CDR1 is SGHDT, CDR2 YYEEEE. V dropped 3 bases and J dropped 0 bases, with 12 bases sitting between them. The CDR3 sequence is CASSWGVSPNYGYTF. For the CDR3, the DNA is TGTGCCAGCAGCTGGGGGGTGTCCCCTAACTATGGCTACACCTTC.

The rearrangement links TRBV6-5 to TRBJ1-2; 10 bases fit TRBD1. V was pared by 6 bases and J by 7 bases, with 8 bases of the junction left unmatched. The length of the CDR3 is 14 residues. CDR1 is MNHEY and CDR2 is SVGAGI in the germline V gene. DNA of the CDR3: TGTGCCAGCAGCCGTGACAGGGGGCGGGCTGGCTACACCTTC. This codes for CASSRDRGRAGYTF.

This clonotype turned up a few times. The rearrangement uses TRBV4-1 and TRBJ2-7, with 8 bases identical to TRBD2. V trimming: 2 bases; J trimming: 4 bases; junction bases outside the gene matches: 7. The germline V gene has CDR1 MGHRA and CDR2 YSYEKL. This CDR3 contains 15 residues. CDR3 residues: CASSQNRAGGYEQYF. DNA of the CDR3: TGCGCCAGCAGCCAAAATCGGGCGGGAGGTTACGAGCAGTACTTC.

The chain recombines TRBV6-1 with TRBJ1-2; 12 nucleotides align to TRBD1. The CDR3 sequence is 14 residues long. V was clipped by 4 bases and J by 7 bases; unmatched bases: 4. From germline, CDR1 is MNHNS and CDR2 SASEGT. The CDR3 region has the DNA TGTGCCAGCAGTGGAGGGACAGGGGGCGGTGGCTACACCTTC. Its protein product is CASSGGTGGGGYTF.

This clonotype has only a few counts. The V and J genes are TRBV12-3 or TRBV12-4 and TRBJ1-6; possibly TRBD1 for D (6 bases). CDR3 length equals 15 residues. The V end was cut by 2 bases, the J end by 5 bases, with 10 bases between. CDR3 nucleotide sequence: TGTGCCAGCAGTTTAAACAGGGTCCATAATTCACCCCTCCACTTT. Translating it yields CASSLNRVHNSPLHF.

The chain couples TRBV27 to TRBJ2-5; no clear D gene. The closer fit of TRBJ2-7 to the DNA end suggests the J call may be wrong. In germline, CDR1 is MNHEY, CDR2 SMNVEV (reference sequence). This CDR3 spans 13 amino acids. CDR3 region: CASYSLLHYEQYF. The CDR3, as DNA: TGTGCCAGCTATTCCCTCCTACATTACGAGCAGTACTTC.

CDR3 residues: CASSPGQGFYTF. The CDR3 DNA sequence: TGCGCCAGCAGCCCGGGACAGGGGTTTTACACCTTC. This chain uses TRBV5-1 with TRBJ1-2, with TRBD1 matching 10 bases. J lost 11 bases, V lost 4 bases, and 5 bases had no gene match. CDR3 length: 12 amino acids. CDR1 and CDR2 from the germline V gene are SGHRS and YFSETQ.

The chain is built from TRBV20-1 and TRBJ2-5; 10 bases align to TRBD2. The CDR3 length is 13 residues. The germline CDR1 and CDR2 sequences are DFQATT and SNEGSKA (reference sequence). After removal of 8 bases from V and 3 bases from J, the junction contained 6 bases not matched to a gene. The CDR3 protein is CSPQLAGEETQYF. The CDR3 nucleotides are TGCAGTCCCCAGCTAGCGGGGGAAGAGACCCAGTACTTC.

In this sample, this clonotype turned up a few times. The rearrangement links TRBV7-9 to TRBJ2-7; TRBD1 matches at 8 bases. Germline CDR1 is SEHNR and CDR2 is FQNEAQ (reference sequence). V dropped 5 bases and J dropped 1; count of bases not matched to a gene: 10. The CDR3 has 16 amino acids. DNA of the CDR3: TGTGCCAGCAGCCTTAACAGGGGGAGGTATTCCTACGAGCAGTACTTC. It yields the protein CASSLNRGRYSYEQYF.

The V gene is TRBV5-1, the J gene TRBJ2-1, with D hard to call. The V gene's germline CDR1 is SGHRS and CDR2 YFSETQ. This CDR3 comprises 14 residues. Trimming took off 4 bases at V and 3 bases at J, with 11 bases between the two ends. CDR3 protein: CASSQNNGYNEQFF. The CDR3 bases are TGCGCCAGCAGCCAAAATAATGGCTACAATGAGCAGTTCTTC.

This chain connects TRBV12-3 or TRBV12-4 to TRBJ2-7, with D hard to call. The CDR3 loop spans 18 amino acids. The ends were cut back, 1 base at V and 3 bases at J, with 22 bases in the middle. The DNA of the CDR3 is TGTGCCAGCAGTTTAGAACCCCTCGTCTCAATGAGAAGCTACGAGCAGTACTTC. Its translation: CASSLEPLVSMRSYEQYF.

This clonotype was found a few times. The chain couples TRBV29-1 to TRBJ2-1; tentative D call: TRBD2 (6 bases). The germline V and J ends were trimmed by 7 bases and 2 bases, with 15 bases remaining between them. CDR3 length: 14 residues. Germline V gene lookup returns CDR1 SQVTM and CDR2 ANQGSEA. CDR3 sequence: CSAVPGGAYNEQFF. The CDR3 nucleotides are TGCAGCGCGGTGCCCGGAGGGGCCTACAATGAGCAGTTCTTC.

The chain joins TRBV6-5 to TRBJ1-5; 10 nucleotides match TRBD1. Germline-derived CDR1 and CDR2 are MNHEY and SVGAGI. V shed 4 bases, J shed 4 bases, and the junction held 1 base outside the gene matches. The CDR3 spans 14 residues. This chain's CDR3 is CASSLDRGNQPQHF. In DNA form, the CDR3 reads TGTGCCAGCAGTTTGGACAGGGGGAATCAGCCCCAGCATTTT.

This chain links TRBV12-3 or TRBV12-4 with TRBJ2-3; tentatively, D is TRBD2 (6 bases). Trimming left V 3 bases short and J 2 bases short, with 15 bases between. The CDR3 spans 16 residues. CDR3 sequence reads: CASSFGIAVTTDTQYF. The CDR3 DNA sequence: TGTGCCAGCAGTTTCGGAATAGCGGTAACCACAGATACGCAGTATTTT.